This is a list of T cell receptor beta chains from one sample in a study of blood T cell repertoires in COVID-19. TCRdb keeps only in-frame clones here, not all; method: immunoSEQ multiplex PCR. The data show approximately 180,000 clones, with under 80% seen just once and around a sixth held by the top ten. The sample consisted of PBMCs or T cells enriched from blood (not recorded which). Source of these receptors: a woman in her forties or fifties with acute COVID-19. The CDR3 runs from the conserved cysteine through the conserved F or W. D genes are given only for firm matches. For some rows the clone size is stated as once, few or many, or as a class when expanded; others skip it.

cdr3_aa cdr3_nt clone_size d_call j_call cdr3_length v_call
CASRITGVETQYF TGTGCCAGCAGGATTACAGGGGTAGAGACCCAGTACTTC . TRBD1 TRBJ2-5 13 TRBV5-6
CASSQGQGASNYGYTF TGTGCCAGCAGCCAGGGACAGGGCGCTTCTAACTATGGCTACACCTTC once TRBD1 TRBJ1-2 16 TRBV3-1/TRBV3-2
CASNLDRALPNYGYTF TGTGCCAGCAACCTGGACAGAGCTTTGCCTAACTATGGCTACACCTTC . . TRBJ1-2 16 TRBV7-9
CASSLGTGDGMNTEAFF TGTGCCAGCAGCTTAGGGACAGGGGACGGCATGAACACTGAAGCTTTCTTT few TRBD1 TRBJ1-1 17 TRBV7-6
CASSFRQGNTGELFF TGTGCCAGCAGCTTCCGACAGGGGAACACCGGGGAGCTGTTTTTT . TRBD1 TRBJ2-2 15 TRBV7-3
CASSQVPYSGGPNTDTQYF TGTGCCAGCAGCCAAGTCCCCTACTCGGGGGGGCCCAACACAGATACGCAGTATTTT . TRBD2 TRBJ2-3 19 TRBV4-2
CASRTGGGRGYNGYTF TGTGCCAGCAGAACGGGGGGAGGCAGGGGATATAATGGCTACACCTTC . . TRBJ1-2 16 TRBV7-2
CASRGEGGGVYGYTF TGTGCCAGCAGGGGGGAGGGTGGGGGCGTCTATGGCTACACCTTC . . TRBJ1-2 15 TRBV25-1
CASRGENGEQFF TGTGCCAGCAGAGGGGAAAACGGGGAGCAGTTCTTC once . TRBJ2-1 12 TRBV3-1/TRBV3-2
CSVSPGLGNTIYF TGCAGCGTTTCCCCAGGGTTAGGAAACACCATATATTTT . . TRBJ1-3 13 TRBV29-1
CASSQDPVNEQFF TGCGCCAGCAGCCAAGATCCTGTGAATGAGCAGTTCTTC . . TRBJ2-1 13 TRBV4-1
CASSSRTGAKTQYF TGTGCCAGCAGTTCCCGAACAGGGGCTAAGACCCAGTACTTC . TRBD1 TRBJ2-5 14 TRBV5-8
CASSQGVYGYTF TGTGCCAGCAGTCAGGGGGTCTATGGCTACACCTTC . TRBD1 TRBJ1-2 12 TRBV28
CASSPPSGGAVRETQYF TGTGCCAGCTCACCACCTAGCGGGGGGGCCGTTCGGGAGACCCAGTACTTC . TRBD2 TRBJ2-5 17 TRBV18
CASSLGLNEQFF TGCGCCAGCAGCTTGGGGCTGAATGAGCAGTTCTTC . . TRBJ2-1 12 TRBV5-1
CASSPMSSGNTIYF TGTGCCAGCAGCCCGATGAGCTCTGGAAACACCATATATTTT . . TRBJ1-3 14 TRBV7-9
CASRFDRPNTEAFF TGTGCCAGCAGGTTCGACAGACCGAACACTGAAGCTTTCTTT . . TRBJ1-1 14 TRBV6-5
CATSDFREGTGVTDTQYF TGTGCCACCAGTGATTTTAGAGAAGGGACAGGGGTCACAGATACGCAGTATTTT . TRBD1 TRBJ2-3 18 TRBV24-1
CASSQGARQGRQPQHF TGCGCCAGCAGCCAAGGGGCCAGACAGGGACGCCAGCCCCAGCATTTT . TRBD1 TRBJ1-5 16 TRBV4-1
CASSLALTGAGETQYF TGCGCCAGCAGCTTGGCCTTGACAGGGGCAGGAGAGACCCAGTACTTC . TRBD1 TRBJ2-5 16 TRBV5-1
CASSPGTGGNEQFF TGTGCCAGCAGTCCCGGGACAGGGGGGAATGAGCAGTTCTTC . TRBD1 TRBJ2-1 14 TRBV27
CASSVQYNSPLHF TGTGCCAGCAGTGTCCAGTATAATTCACCCCTCCACTTT . . TRBJ1-6 13 TRBV2
CASSLSHPGLVNTEAFF TGTGCCAGCAGTTTATCCCATCCGGGACTGGTGAACACTGAAGCTTTCTTT few . TRBJ1-1 17 TRBV27
CASSDGSSGTEAFF TGTGCCAGCAGTGACGGGAGCAGCGGGACTGAAGCTTTCTTT medium-sized . TRBJ1-1 14 TRBV6-1
CASSETSGGAYNIQYF TGTGCCAGCAGCGAGACTAGCGGGGGGGCATATAACATTCAGTACTTC . TRBD2 TRBJ2-4 16 TRBV14
CASTPGASGGAQETQYF TGTGCCAGCACCCCCGGGGCTAGCGGGGGGGCCCAAGAGACCCAGTACTTC . TRBD2 TRBJ2-5 17 TRBV7-7
CASSADSYGYTF TGTGCCAGCAGCGCGGACAGCTATGGCTACACCTTC . . TRBJ1-2 12 TRBV7-9
CASSPGGTGADTQYF TGTGCCAGCAGCCCCGGCGGGACCGGGGCTGATACGCAGTATTTT few . TRBJ2-3 15 TRBV3-1/TRBV3-2
CASSELQPMNTEAFF TGTGCCAGCAGTGAGTTACAGCCTATGAACACTGAAGCTTTCTTT . . TRBJ1-1 15 TRBV6-1
CSVDVRERGYTF TGCAGCGTTGATGTAAGGGAGCGGGGCTACACCTTC . . TRBJ1-2 12 TRBV29-1
CASSPGLAGGPGSGELFF TGTGCCAGCAGTCCGGGACTAGCGGGGGGGCCGGGGAGCGGGGAGCTGTTTTTT once TRBD2 TRBJ2-2 18 TRBV28
CASSFAAGRSEKLFF TGCGCCAGCAGCTTCGCCGCAGGTCGTAGTGAAAAACTGTTTTTT . . TRBJ1-4 15 TRBV5-1
CASSPEGQLNEKLFF TGCGCCAGCAGCCCGGAGGGACAGCTAAATGAAAAACTGTTTTTT . TRBD1 TRBJ1-4 15 TRBV5-1
CASSLAHGRGNTGELFF TGTGCCAGCAGCTTAGCGCATGGCAGGGGAAACACCGGGGAGCTGTTTTTT . . TRBJ2-2 17 TRBV7-2
CASKAENTEAFF TGTGCCAGCAAAGCGGAGAACACTGAAGCTTTCTTT . . TRBJ1-1 12 TRBV27
CASSSLTNPGQGGNEQFF TGTGCCAGCAGTTCACTAACAAACCCGGGACAGGGGGGCAATGAGCAGTTCTTC . TRBD1 TRBJ2-1 18 TRBV28
CSVDQGLNYGYTF TGCAGCGTTGATCAGGGACTAAACTATGGCTACACCTTC few . TRBJ1-2 13 TRBV29-1
CASSQGRAGGNTIYF TGTGCCAGCAGCCAAGGGAGAGCCGGGGGAAACACCATATATTTT . . TRBJ1-3 15 TRBV3-1/TRBV3-2
CAWTSSGNTIYF TGTGCCTGGACTTCCTCTGGAAACACCATATATTTT . . TRBJ1-3 12 TRBV30
CASSSRDRVDTQYF TGTGCCAGCAGCTCCCGGGACAGGGTTGATACGCAGTATTTT few TRBD1 TRBJ2-3 14 TRBV11-3
CASTLDRERFF TGTGCCAGCACCCTGGACAGGGAAAGATTCTTT once TRBD1 TRBJ1-1 11 TRBV2
CASSLYQGAVSNEAFF TGTGCCAGCAGCTTATACCAGGGGGCTGTGAGTAATGAAGCTTTCTTT few TRBD1 TRBJ1-1 16 TRBV7-2
CASSGGQGLAFF TGTGCCAGCAGCGGCGGACAGGGTCTTGCTTTCTTT . TRBD1 TRBJ1-1 12 TRBV9
CAWTQGGSSPLHF TGTGCCTGGACACAGGGGGGGAGTTCACCCCTCCACTTT . TRBD1 TRBJ1-6 13 TRBV30
CASSQEGGAETQYF TGCGCCAGCAGCCAAGAGGGGGGGGCAGAGACCCAGTACTTC once . TRBJ2-5 14 TRBV4-3
CASSLSGTAFF TGTGCCAGCAGTTTATCCGGGACTGCTTTCTTT . . TRBJ1-1 11 TRBV12-3/TRBV12-4
CASTGNDYGYTF TGCGCCAGTACAGGGAACGACTATGGCTACACCTTC few . TRBJ1-2 12 TRBV10-2
CASSEQGDSPLHF TGTGCCAGCAGTGAACAGGGTGACTCACCCCTCCACTTT . . TRBJ1-6 13 TRBV6-1
CASSKGVQDGTEAFF TGTGCCAGCAGCAAAGGGGTTCAGGATGGGACTGAAGCTTTCTTT . . TRBJ1-1 15 TRBV21-1
CASRYPGTGEGTIYF TGTGCCAGCAGATACCCCGGGACAGGGGAGGGCACCATATATTTT few TRBD1 TRBJ1-3 15 TRBV7-2
CASSPHGTGDNYGYTF TGTGCCAGCAGCCCCCACGGGACAGGAGACAACTATGGCTACACCTTC . TRBD1 TRBJ1-2 16 TRBV5-6